The T cell receptor (beta chain) described here comes from a study of T cells in Graves' hyperthyroidism and ophthalmopathy. TCR beta CDR3 region amplification was performed from RNA transcripts. The HTBI primer set served for first-round RT-PCR of the TCR CDR3. Each CDR3 protein is one row after TCRdb ran MiXCR on the multiplex PCR reads. The sample has about 600,000 distinct CDR3 sequences; approximately 14% are singletons. V gave up 4 bases and J gave up 1 base, with 17 bases separating them. Germline CDR1 is DFQATT and CDR2 is SNEGSKA (reference sequence). The CDR3 runs 16 residues. This sequence originates from a woman aged 45-60 years with Graves' ophthalmopathy. Material for sequencing was blood. This rearrangement joins TRBV20-1 to TRBJ2-1; D could derive from TRBD1 or TRBD2 (6 bases each). In nucleotides, the CDR3 is TGCAGTGCTAAGGGGGGTAGCGAGGTGTCCTACAATGAGCAGTTCTTC. Translating it yields CSAKGGSEVSYNEQFF.